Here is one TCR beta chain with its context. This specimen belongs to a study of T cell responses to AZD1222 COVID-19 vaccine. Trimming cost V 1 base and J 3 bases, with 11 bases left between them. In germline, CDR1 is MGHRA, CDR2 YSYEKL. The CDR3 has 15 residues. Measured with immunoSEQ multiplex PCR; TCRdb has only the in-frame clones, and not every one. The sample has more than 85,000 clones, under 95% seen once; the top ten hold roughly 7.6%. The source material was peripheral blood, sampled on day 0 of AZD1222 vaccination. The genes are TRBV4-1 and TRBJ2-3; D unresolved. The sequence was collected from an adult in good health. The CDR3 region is CASSQAGLGTDTQYF. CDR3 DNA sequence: TGCGCCAGCAGCCAAGCGGGCCTCGGGACAGATACGCAGTATTTT.